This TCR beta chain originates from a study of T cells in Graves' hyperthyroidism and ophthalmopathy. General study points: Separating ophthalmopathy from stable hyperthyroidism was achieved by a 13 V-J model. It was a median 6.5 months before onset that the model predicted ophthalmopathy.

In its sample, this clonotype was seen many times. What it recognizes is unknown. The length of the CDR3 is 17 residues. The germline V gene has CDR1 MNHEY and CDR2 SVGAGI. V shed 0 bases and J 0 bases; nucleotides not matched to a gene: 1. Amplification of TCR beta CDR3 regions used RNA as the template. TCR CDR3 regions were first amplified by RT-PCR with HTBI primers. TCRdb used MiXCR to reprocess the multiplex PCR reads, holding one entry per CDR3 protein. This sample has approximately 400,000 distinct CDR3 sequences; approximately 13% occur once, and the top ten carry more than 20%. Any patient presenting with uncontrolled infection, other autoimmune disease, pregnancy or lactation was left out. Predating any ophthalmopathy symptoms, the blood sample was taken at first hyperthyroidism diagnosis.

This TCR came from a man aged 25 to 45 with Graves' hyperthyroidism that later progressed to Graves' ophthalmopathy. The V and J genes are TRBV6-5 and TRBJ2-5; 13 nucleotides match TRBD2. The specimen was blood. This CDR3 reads CASSYSGLAGDQETQYF. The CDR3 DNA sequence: TGTGCCAGCAGTTACTCCGGACTAGCGGGGGACCAAGAGACCCAGTACTTC.